Given below is one TCR beta chain in context. Antigen: not known. Between the trimmed V and J ends, which lost 3 bases and 8 bases, there was a span of 19 bases. The CDR3 is 15 residues long. CDR1 is SQVTM, CDR2 ANQGSEA, per germline. This sample is drawn from a study of T cell responses to AZD1222 COVID-19 vaccine. Study-wide findings and caveats: Every sample of the repertoires postdated the peak T cell response. Donors, mostly white British, included more females; clonal diversity was possibly underestimated.

The repertoire was sequenced with immunoSEQ multiplex PCR; TCRdb's copy has only in-frame clones and lacks some. In the table there are approximately 100,000 clones, roughly nine tenths of which are singletons. The sample here was peripheral blood, taken on day 0 of MenACWY control vaccination. This TCR derives from an adult in good health. The rearrangement uses TRBV29-1 and TRBJ1-4; D is perhaps TRBD1 (5 bases). The CDR3 region has the DNA TGCAGCGTTGACGACTCCGAGGGGATGGGGGAAAAACTGTTTTTT. This translates into CSVDDSEGMGEKLFF.